The 21 T cell receptor beta chains below were found in one sample sequenced in a study of blood T cell repertoires in COVID-19. Measured with immunoSEQ multiplex PCR; TCRdb has only the in-frame clones, and not every one. The sample lists under 60,000 clones; about 80% were seen once. The material sequenced was peripheral blood. These receptors all come from a man aged 55 to 69 with acute or convalescent COVID-19.

The chain carries TRBV2 and TRBJ2-5, with D hard to call. This CDR3 has 12 amino acids. V was cut by 7 bases and J by 7 bases, with 13 bases left in between. Looked up from germline, CDR1 is SNHLY and CDR2 is FYNNEI. As DNA, the CDR3 is TGTGCCAGCAAGTCGACAAGTTGGACCCAGTACTTC. This sequence encodes CASKSTSWTQYF. Together with reference TRBV2 and TRBJ2-5, the CDR3 gives the full variable domain: EPEVTQTPSHQVTQMGQEVILRCVPISNHLYFYWYRQILGQKVEFLVSFYNNEISEKSEIFDDQFSVERPDGSNFTLKIRSTKLEDSAMYFCASKSTSWTQYFGPGTRLLVL.

V gene TRBV3-1 (or the pseudogene TRBV3-2) combines with J gene TRBJ1-2; 8 nucleotides line up with TRBD1. From germline, CDR1 is LGHDT and CDR2 YNNKEL (reference sequence). The CDR3 length is 16 residues. The J segment lost 8 bases and the V segment lost 0 bases, leaving 11 bases of the junction unmatched. CDR3 coding DNA: TGTGCCAGCAGCCAAGATTGGATAGGACAGGGATCGGGCTACACCTTC. The encoded protein is CASSQDWIGQGSGYTF.

This rearrangement joins TRBV9 to TRBJ2-1, with 9 bases aligning to TRBD2. The CDR3 has 11 residues. Germline assignment: CDR1 SGDLS and CDR2 YYNGEE. The junction had 1 base not matched to a gene; V was cut back by 5 bases and J by 10 bases. The CDR3 sequence: CASRGLAEQFF. CDR3 sequence (DNA): TGTGCCAGCAGAGGACTAGCGGAGCAGTTCTTC.

The chain carries TRBV28 and TRBJ2-1, with TRBD2 matching 8 bases. Germline V gene sequence: CDR1 MDHEN, CDR2 SYDVKM. Trimming cost V 2 bases and J 7 bases; bases outside gene matches: 13. There are 17 residues in the CDR3. The CDR3 is CASSLGTGTSGWNEQFF. The CDR3 DNA is TGTGCCAGCAGTTTAGGTACCGGGACTAGTGGCTGGAATGAGCAGTTCTTC.

The chain couples TRBV7-9 to TRBJ1-2, with D perhaps TRBD1 (5 bases). Germline values: CDR1 SEHNR, CDR2 FQNEAQ (reference sequence). CDR3 size: 14 residues. The germline V and J ends were trimmed by 4 bases and 1 base, with 10 bases remaining between them. CDR3 region: CASSYPDSNYGYTF. The CDR3 nucleotides read TGTGCCAGCAGCTATCCTGACAGTAACTATGGCTACACCTTC.

This chain links TRBV5-1 with TRBJ1-1; maybe TRBD1 (6 bases). CDR3 length: 13 residues. Germline V lookup: CDR1 SGHRS, CDR2 YFSETQ. Trimming took 3 bases from V and 4 from J, leaving 10 bases between them. CDR3 loop: CASSSSTGTEAFF. CDR3 sequence (DNA): TGCGCCAGCAGCTCGTCGACAGGCACTGAAGCTTTCTTT.

V gene TRBV5-4 combines with J gene TRBJ2-7, with TRBD1 identical over 9 bases. CDR1 and CDR2 from the germline V gene are SGHNT and YYREEE (reference sequence). The junction had 5 bases not matched to a gene; V was cut back by 4 bases and J by 3 bases. This CDR3 is 14 amino acids long. CDR3 coding DNA: TGTGCCAGCAGCCCCCTGACAGGGGGCTACGAGCAGTACTTC. This encodes CASSPLTGGYEQYF.

This clone appeared a single time. V and J are TRBV5-1 and TRBJ1-1; D is unresolved. Trimming took off 5 bases at V and 5 bases at J, with 16 bases between the two ends. Germline lookup yields CDR1 SGHRS and CDR2 YFSETQ. This CDR3 spans 14 amino acids. The CDR3 spells CASSSGREGTEAFF. CDR3 nucleotide sequence: TGCGCCAGCAGTTCCGGGCGGGAGGGAACTGAAGCTTTCTTT. Complete variable domain (other parts from reference TRBV5-1 and TRBJ1-1): KAGVTQTPRYLIKTRGQQVTLSCSPISGHRSVSWYQQTPGQGLQFLFEYFSETQRNKGNFPGRFSGRQFSNSRSEMNVSTLELGDSALYLCASSSGREGTEAFFGQGTRLTVV.

The chain joins TRBV27 to TRBJ1-5; TRBD1 might be the D (5 bases). Germline values: CDR1 MNHEY, CDR2 SMNVEV (reference sequence). Trimming left V 1 base short and J 0 bases short, with 10 bases between. This CDR3 is 16 amino acids long. CDR3 sequence (DNA): TGTGCCAGCAGTTTATTAGGGGAAGATAGCAATCAGCCCCAGCATTTT. This sequence encodes CASSLLGEDSNQPQHF.

The chain employs TRBV5-1 and TRBJ2-3; D unresolved. CDR1 is SGHRS, CDR2 YFSETQ, per germline. Trimming shortened V by 4 bases and J by 1 base, and 16 bases separated the two germline ends. This CDR3 spans 16 amino acids. CDR3 sequence (DNA): TGCGCCAGCAGCGCCCTTACCCTTAGTGGCACAGATACGCAGTATTTT. Translation: CASSALTLSGTDTQYF.

The chain joins TRBV15 to TRBJ1-1; tentative D call: TRBD1 (6 bases). The CDR3 covers 13 residues. V shed 6 bases and J shed 6 bases, with 14 bases lying between them. Per germline, CDR1 LNHNV and CDR2 YYDKDF (reference sequence). The CDR3 is CATSSNRDAEAFF. Written as DNA, the CDR3 is TGTGCCACCAGTAGTAACAGGGATGCTGAAGCTTTCTTT.

This chain's CDR3 is CASSKSRKTYNEQFF. The CDR3 DNA sequence: TGTGCCAGCAGCAAATCCAGAAAGACCTACAATGAGCAGTTCTTC. The chain carries TRBV21-1 and TRBJ2-1; the table assigns TRBD1, which was not confirmed against the DNA. TRBV21-1 is shown as a pseudogene. This CDR3 region has 15 residues.

This clone was counted between two and nine times. This chain joins TRBV25-1 and TRBJ2-2; D is unresolved. This CDR3 region has 14 residues. Germline V lookup: CDR1 MGHDK, CDR2 SYGVNS. Trimming shortened V by 11 bases and J by 3 bases, and 16 bases separated the two germline ends. CDR3 bases: TGTGCCGTTTTGGCGAGGTACGACACCGGGGAGCTGTTTTTT. It translates to CAVLARYDTGELFF.

This chain links TRBV27 with TRBJ1-6; TRBD1 is a possible D gene (6 bases). Germline V gene sequence: CDR1 MNHEY, CDR2 SMNVEV (reference sequence). V lost 0 bases and J lost 9, with 12 bases in between. The CDR3 loop spans 15 amino acids. This CDR3 reads CASSLSTGLSSPLHF. CDR3 coding DNA: TGTGCCAGCAGTTTATCCACAGGGCTCAGTTCACCCCTCCACTTT.

This clone turned up a few times. V and J are TRBV6-2 or TRBV6-3 and TRBJ1-5; D remains ambiguous. The V end lost 5 bases, the J end lost 5 bases, and 7 bases lay between the germline ends. Per germline, CDR1 MNHEY and CDR2 SVGEGT. The CDR3 spans 12 residues. CDR3 region: CASSTEDQPQHF. The DNA for the CDR3 is TGTGCCAGCAGTACAGAAGATCAGCCCCAGCATTTT.

The rearrangement links TRBV18 to TRBJ2-5; weak D call: TRBD1 (6 bases). This CDR3 contains 14 residues. Germline-derived CDR1 and CDR2 are KGHSH and LQKENI. Deletions cut 0 bases from V and 5 bases from J, with 10 bases between. The CDR3 DNA reads TGTGCCAGCTCACCACCGTCCAGGGGTGAGACCCAGTACTTC. Amino acids: CASSPPSRGETQYF.

This clone is a singleton in its sample. The rearrangement joins TRBV27 to TRBJ2-7, with D possibly being TRBD1 (5 bases). The CDR3 has 14 residues. Germline CDR1 is MNHEY and CDR2 is SMNVEV (reference sequence). The ends were cut back, 8 bases at V and 3 bases at J, with 17 bases in the middle. DNA for the CDR3: TGTGCCAGCGGAATGGGGCAGAATGTCTACGAGCAGTACTTC. Amino acids: CASGMGQNVYEQYF.

The chain is built from TRBV27 and TRBJ1-1; D perhaps matches TRBD1 (6 bases). CDR1 and CDR2 (germline): MNHEY, SMNVEV (reference sequence). The CDR3 length is 14 residues. The ends were cut back, 4 bases at V and 0 bases at J, with 9 bases in the middle. The DNA for the CDR3 is TGTGCCAGCAGTTATAACAGGGTGAACACTGAAGCTTTCTTT. Amino acid sequence: CASSYNRVNTEAFF.

The chain uses TRBV2 and TRBJ1-2; 7 positions match TRBD1. The V segment lost 4 bases and the J segment 6 bases; nucleotides outside the gene matches: 5. The length of the CDR3 is 13 residues. CDR1 and CDR2 (germline): SNHLY, FYNNEI. The CDR3 region is CASSASGGDGYTF. The CDR3 region has the DNA TGTGCCAGCAGTGCCTCAGGGGGAGATGGCTACACCTTC.

The rearrangement links TRBV7-3 to TRBJ2-1; a weak D match, TRBD2 (6 bases). Germline V gene data show CDR1 as SGHTA and CDR2 as FQGTGA. Trimming stripped 2 bases from V and 7 bases from J, with 12 bases between. The CDR3 is made up of 14 amino acids. The CDR3 reads CASSLPGVGNEQFF. The CDR3 region has the DNA TGTGCCAGCAGCTTACCGGGGGTCGGGAATGAGCAGTTCTTC.

J is TRBJ2-7 and V is TRBV29-1; 9 bases are shared with TRBD2. Germline V gene data show CDR1 as SQVTM and CDR2 as ANQGSEA. With 5 bases clipped from V and 3 bases from J, the junction kept 11 bases outside the gene matches. CDR3 length: 15 residues. This CDR3 reads CSVKITSGPNYEQYF. CDR3 bases: TGCAGCGTTAAAATTACTAGCGGGCCAAACTACGAGCAGTACTTC.